These 9 T cell receptor beta chains were all obtained from the same sample, sequenced in a study of blood T cell repertoires in COVID-19 (dated by TCRdb to 2018 to 2021). Library preparation used the immunoSEQ multiplex PCR assay. The source is immuneACCESS, and TCRdb retained only in-frame sequences with V and J called. Part of the clones is not carried over; for the studies checked, unresolved V genes explain less than half of this, and the remainder is unexplained. The sample has approximately 67,000 clones on record, over 80% of them singletons. Roughly 8% of the sample lies in the top ten. The sequenced sample was peripheral blood. These receptors all stem from a man aged 50 to 60 with active COVID-19.

The chain's CDR3 is CASPRTLAGNTIYF. The CDR3 DNA sequence: TGTGCCAGCCCCCGGACATTAGCTGGAAACACCATATATTTT. J is TRBJ1-3 and V is TRBV6-5, with D possibly matching TRBD1 (5 bases). Trimming took off 8 bases at V and 2 bases at J, with 13 bases between the two ends. Germline V gene lookup returns CDR1 MNHEY and CDR2 SVGAGI. CDR3 length equals 14 residues.

This chain links TRBV3-1 (or the pseudogene TRBV3-2) with TRBJ2-2, with D maybe TRBD1 (5 bases). CDR3 length equals 14 residues. V lost 4 bases and J 2 bases, leaving 8 bases between the germline ends. Germline CDR1 reads LGHDT; CDR2 reads YNNKEL (reference sequence). The CDR3 DNA follows: TGTGCCAGCAGCCCTAGGGGCAACACCGGGGAGCTGTTTTTT. Its protein product is CASSPRGNTGELFF.

The J gene is TRBJ1-2, the V gene TRBV6-5, with D possibly TRBD1 on 5 matching bases. Trimming stripped 6 bases from V and 4 bases from J, with 15 bases between. The germline V gene encodes CDR1 MNHEY and CDR2 SVGAGI. The CDR3 is made up of 14 amino acids. CDR3 bases: TGTGCCAGCAGGAACTCAGACAGAGTCTATGGCTACACCTTC. As protein: CASRNSDRVYGYTF.

The rearrangement links TRBV4-1 to TRBJ2-5; 11 positions match TRBD2. V lost 5 bases to trimming and J lost 0 bases; unmatched junction nucleotides: 5. From germline, CDR1 is MGHRA and CDR2 YSYEKL. This CDR3 region has 16 residues. The CDR3 sequence is CASSSGLAGHQETQYF. The CDR3 bases are TGCGCCAGCAGCTCCGGACTAGCGGGCCACCAAGAGACCCAGTACTTC.

This clone was counted between two and nine times. The V and J genes are TRBV27 and TRBJ2-3; 10 positions match TRBD2. The V segment lost 6 bases and the J segment 6 bases; nucleotides outside the gene matches: 12. CDR1 and CDR2 (germline): MNHEY, SMNVEV (reference sequence). CDR3 size: 16 residues. The CDR3 nucleotides are TGTGCCAGCAGCCCGGCTGAAGCGGGAGGGGTGGATACGCAGTATTTT. It yields the protein CASSPAEAGGVDTQYF.

This rearrangement joins TRBV28 to TRBJ1-2; 9 nucleotides match TRBD1. V was pared by 2 bases and J by 4 bases, with 14 bases of the junction left unmatched. The CDR3 sequence is 18 residues long. CDR1 and CDR2 (germline): MDHEN, SYDVKM. DNA for the CDR3: TGTGCCAGCAGTTTAACGAGGTACAGGGGGCCCCCAGGCTATGGCTACACCTTC. Translated: CASSLTRYRGPPGYGYTF.

The CDR3 spells CASSPTPAGRGANTEAFF. The CDR3 bases are TGTGCCAGCTCACCAACTCCCGCGGGGCGGGGGGCGAACACTGAAGCTTTCTTT. The chain employs TRBV18 and TRBJ1-1; D might be TRBD1 (6 bases). The CDR3 has 18 amino acids. Between the trimmed V and J ends, which lost 2 bases and 1 base, there was a span of 20 bases. The germline CDR1 and CDR2 sequences are KGHSH and LQKENI.

The chain uses TRBV4-3 and TRBJ1-1; 12 bases map to TRBD1. This CDR3 has 16 amino acids. CDR1 and CDR2 from the germline V gene are LGHNA and YSLEER. The J segment lost 11 bases and the V segment lost 4 bases, leaving 14 bases of the junction unmatched. The DNA of the CDR3 is TGCGCCAGCAGCCCGGTCGCCGGGACAGGGGGCGAAGTGGCTTTCTTT. This translates into CASSPVAGTGGEVAFF.

The chain recombines TRBV6-4 with TRBJ1-5; TRBD1 matches 9 bases. This CDR3 contains 13 residues. In germline, CDR1 is MRHNA, CDR2 SNTAGT. The trim removed 5 bases at V and 7 bases at J, leaving 3 bases unmatched. CDR3 protein: CASSLTGGQPQHF. The DNA of the CDR3 is TGTGCCAGCAGTCTGACAGGGGGGCAGCCCCAGCATTTT.